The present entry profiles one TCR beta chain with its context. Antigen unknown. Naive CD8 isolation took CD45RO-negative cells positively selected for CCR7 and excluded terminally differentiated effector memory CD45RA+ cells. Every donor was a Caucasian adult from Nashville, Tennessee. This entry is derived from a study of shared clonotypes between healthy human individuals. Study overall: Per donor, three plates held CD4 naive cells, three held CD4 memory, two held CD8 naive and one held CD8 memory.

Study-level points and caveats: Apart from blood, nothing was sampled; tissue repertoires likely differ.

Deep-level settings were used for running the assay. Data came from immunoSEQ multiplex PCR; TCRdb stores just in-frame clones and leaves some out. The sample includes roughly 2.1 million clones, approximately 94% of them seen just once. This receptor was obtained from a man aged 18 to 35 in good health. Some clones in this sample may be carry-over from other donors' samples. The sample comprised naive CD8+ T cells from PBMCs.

CDR3 amino acids: CASSYNRDRSIEGYTF. Written as DNA, the CDR3 is TGCGCCAGCAGCTACAACCGGGACAGGAGTATCGAAGGCTACACCTTC. This sequence joins TRBV5-1 and TRBJ1-2, with 8 bases lining up with TRBD1. The CDR3 consists of 16 residues. CDR1 and CDR2 from the germline V gene are SGHRS and YFSETQ. The junction had 15 bases not matched to a gene; V was cut back by 3 bases and J by 8 bases.